The rows below give T cell receptor beta chains drawn from one sample of a study of T cell responses to AZD1222 COVID-19 vaccine. The repertoire was sequenced with immunoSEQ multiplex PCR; TCRdb's copy has only in-frame clones and lacks some. The sample contains 100,000 to 150,000 clones, approximately 90% of which appear only once. The input for sequencing was peripheral blood, taken on day 0 of AZD1222 vaccination. The receptor set was obtained from an adult in good health. CDR3s include the opening cysteine and the closing phenylalanine or tryptophan. Fields, in order: D gene, clone size, V gene, CDR3 length, J gene, CDR3 protein, CDR3 DNA. The D gene is left open where the match is weak. Rows may omit the clone size; those that give it use once, few, many or a size class.

NA,NA,TRBV7-2,14,TRBJ1-4,CASSPGGTNEKLFF,TGTGCCAGCAGCCCGGGGGGTACTAATGAAAAACTGTTTTTT
TRBD2,few,TRBV6-1,15,TRBJ2-4,CASSEWSGGRNIQYF,TGTGCCAGCAGTGAATGGAGCGGGGGGCGGAACATTCAGTACTTC
NA,NA,TRBV11-2,13,TRBJ1-5,CASSLARDRPQHF,TGTGCCAGCAGCTTAGCGAGGGATCGGCCCCAGCATTTT
NA,NA,TRBV6-4,13,TRBJ1-1,CASRQKKNTEAFF,TGTGCCAGCAGGCAGAAGAAGAACACTGAAGCTTTCTTT
NA,NA,TRBV7-2,15,TRBJ1-6,CASSLVSSYNSPLHF,TGTGCCAGCAGCTTAGTGAGCTCCTATAATTCACCCCTCCACTTT
NA,once,TRBV11-2,13,TRBJ1-2,CASSLDPNYGYTF,TGTGCCAGCAGCTTAGATCCAAACTATGGCTACACCTTC
NA,NA,TRBV2,13,TRBJ2-1,CASRLYRTGEQFF,TGTGCCAGCAGGTTGTATAGGACGGGTGAGCAGTTCTTC
NA,NA,TRBV7-2,14,TRBJ2-5,CASRRNRVVETQYF,TGTGCCAGCAGGAGGAACAGGGTTGTGGAGACCCAGTACTTC
TRBD1,few,TRBV6-1,17,TRBJ1-2,CASSEADRQGPTYGYTF,TGTGCCAGCAGTGAAGCCGACCGACAGGGGCCTACCTATGGCTACACCTTC
NA,once,TRBV3-1/TRBV3-2,13,TRBJ2-2,CASSQSLPGELFF,TGTGCCAGCAGCCAATCACTACCCGGGGAGCTGTTTTTT
NA,NA,TRBV28,14,TRBJ2-6,CASSFYSGANVLTF,TGTGCCAGCAGTTTCTACTCTGGGGCCAACGTCCTGACTTTC
TRBD1,NA,TRBV5-4,15,TRBJ1-2,CASSLGTGRLHGYTF,TGTGCCAGCAGCTTGGGGACAGGCCGCCTCCATGGCTACACCTTC
NA,NA,TRBV6-5,15,TRBJ1-5,CASGPKSNSNQPQHF,TGTGCCTCAGGACCCAAATCGAATAGCAATCAGCCCCAGCATTTT
TRBD2,NA,TRBV5-8,15,TRBJ2-1,CASSLAGGPGFEQFF,TGTGCCAGCAGTTTAGCGGGGGGGCCCGGGTTTGAGCAGTTCTTC
TRBD2,once,TRBV11-2,14,TRBJ2-7,CASSLEGEGSEQYF,TGTGCCAGCAGCTTAGAAGGGGAGGGAAGCGAGCAGTACTTC
TRBD2,NA,TRBV30,13,TRBJ2-5,CAWSSGGSETQYF,TGTGCCTGGAGTTCGGGGGGGTCGGAGACCCAGTACTTC
NA,NA,TRBV4-1,9,TRBJ2-5,CASSPPKYF,TGCGCCAGCAGCCCCCCAAAGTACTTC
NA,NA,TRBV6-5,13,TRBJ1-5,CASSRQVGQPRHF,TGTGCCAGCAGTCGACAGGTTGGTCAGCCCCGGCATTTT
NA,NA,TRBV4-2,15,TRBJ2-7,CASSQGEGLEGEQYF,TGTGCCAGCAGCCAAGGAGAAGGTCTAGAGGGCGAGCAGTACTTC
NA,NA,TRBV28,13,TRBJ1-1,CASSFDRFAEAFF,TGTGCCAGCAGTTTCGACAGGTTCGCTGAAGCTTTCTTT
TRBD1,NA,TRBV18,13,TRBJ1-4,CASGTGRGEKLFF,TGTGCCAGCGGGACAGGGCGCGGTGAAAAACTGTTTTTT
NA,NA,TRBV29-1,14,TRBJ1-2,CSVVFEANNYGYTF,TGCAGCGTTGTATTTGAAGCCAATAACTATGGCTACACCTTC
TRBD1,few,TRBV5-6,15,TRBJ2-5,CASSLKGRGMETQYF,TGTGCCAGCAGCTTGAAGGGCAGGGGGATGGAGACCCAGTACTTC
TRBD1,few,TRBV4-1,16,TRBJ1-1,CASSQASFRDSTEAFF,TGCGCCAGCAGCCAAGCGTCGTTCAGGGACAGCACTGAAGCTTTCTTT